These 20 T cell receptor beta chains came from one sample sequenced in a study of monozygotic twins with inflammatory bowel disease. TCRdb reprocessed the 5' RACE reads and reports one entry per CDR3 protein, with no DNA. Its clone listing holds some 160,000 distinct CDR3 sequences. The sequenced sample was blood. These TCRs come from a human donor with ulcerative colitis or Crohn's disease, or a healthy co-twin of an affected twin (not recorded which).

This chain uses TRBV5-1 with TRBJ2-5; absent DNA, TCRdb's TRBD1 call cannot be checked. The CDR3 spans 15 residues. Germline CDR1 SGHRS, CDR2 YFSETQ. This CDR3 reads CASSLQGGRGETQYF.

The chain uses TRBV27 and TRBJ1-2; TCRdb indicates TRBD1, and absent DNA this call remains unverified. The CDR3 is 15 residues long. CDR1 is MNHEY and CDR2 is SMNVEV in the germline V gene (reference sequence). Here the CDR3 reads CASRRQGVPFDGYTF.

V and J are TRBV5-1 and TRBJ2-5; TCRdb lists TRBD1, though no DNA is available to test this call. The CDR3 contains 15 residues. Germline CDR1 SGHRS, CDR2 YFSETQ. CDR3 in amino acids: CASSSLGQGKETQYF.

The chain has TRBV28 and TRBJ2-4; no DNA is available, so the TRBD1 call from TCRdb remains unchecked. Looked up from germline, CDR1 is MDHEN and CDR2 is SYDVKM. This CDR3 is built from 16 residues. CDR3 region: CASSLGQGAFKNIQYF.

The chain recombines TRBV28 with TRBJ2-5; TCRdb gives TRBD1 as the D gene, but with no DNA this cannot be confirmed. Per the germline V gene, CDR1 is MDHEN and CDR2 is SYDVKM. CDR3 length: 16 amino acids. The chain's CDR3 is CASSSRGQGGRETQYF. The full variable domain, with the rest looked up from reference TRBV28 and TRBJ2-5, is DVKVTQSSRYLVKRTGEKVFLECVQDMDHENMFWYRQDPGLGLRLIYFSYDVKMKEKGDIPEGYSVSREKKERFSLILESASTNQTSMYLCASSSRGQGGRETQYFGPGTRLLVL.

The V and J genes are TRBV10-3 and TRBJ1-2. This CDR3 has 15 amino acids. Germline lookup yields CDR1 ENHRY and CDR2 SYGVKD. The CDR3 reads CAISEMVSPSYGYTF.

This chain links TRBV5-1 with TRBJ2-1; no DNA is available, so the TRBD2 call from TCRdb remains unchecked. The germline V gene has CDR1 SGHRS and CDR2 YFSETQ. The CDR3 sequence is 15 residues long. CDR3 sequence reads: CASSPGIAGYNEQFF.

The chain combines TRBV7-2 with TRBJ2-7. Germline-derived CDR1 and CDR2 are SGHTA and FQGNSA. The CDR3 runs to 12 residues. The CDR3 is CASSLAGSLQYF.

The genes are TRBV2 and TRBJ1-2; TCRdb's D gene call, TRBD1, goes unchecked for lack of DNA. The CDR3 is 14 amino acids. Germline V gives CDR1 SNHLY, CDR2 FYNNEI. The CDR3 reads CASSPGTGSYGYTF.

This chain uses TRBV20-1 with TRBJ1-1; TCRdb names TRBD1, which stays unverified in the absence of DNA. This CDR3 contains 14 residues. Germline loops: CDR1 DFQATT, CDR2 SNEGSKA (reference sequence). CDR3: CSAQRTGGNTEAFF.

This chain links TRBV10-3 with TRBJ2-3. CDR1 is ENHRY, CDR2 SYGVKD, per germline. The CDR3 spans 12 residues. The CDR3: CAMQGVEDTQYF.

This rearrangement joins TRBV18 to TRBJ1-3; TCRdb calls TRBD1, which cannot be checked without DNA. Germline V gives CDR1 KGHSH, CDR2 LQKENI. The CDR3 spans 16 residues. CDR3 in amino acids: CASSPPQGRRGNTIYF.

The CDR3 here is CASSLAPDRGQSPLHF. The gene calls are TRBV5-4 and TRBJ1-6; TCRdb picks TRBD1, but there is no DNA to check that call. Germline loops: CDR1 SGHNT, CDR2 YYREEE (reference sequence). The CDR3 contains 16 residues. The variable domain in full, with the rest retrieved from reference TRBV5-4 and TRBJ1-6, is ETGVTQSPTHLIKTRGQQVTLRCSSQSGHNTVSWYQQALGQGPQFIFQYYREEENGRGNFPPRFSGLQFPNYSSELNVNALELDDSALYLCASSLAPDRGQSPLHFGNGTRLTVT.

This chain connects TRBV20-1 to TRBJ1-1; TCRdb picks TRBD1, but there is no DNA to check that call. CDR1 and CDR2 from the germline V gene are DFQATT and SNEGSKA (reference sequence). This CDR3 spans 12 amino acids. CDR3 sequence reads: CSARKGGAEAFF.

Here the CDR3 reads CGIPLAGGKPIRYEQYF. The chain joins TRBV6-5 to TRBJ2-7; TCRdb returns TRBD2, unconfirmable since there is no DNA. Germline CDR1 and CDR2: MNHEY and SVGAGI. The CDR3 is 17 residues long.

J is TRBJ1-1 and V is TRBV7-2. The CDR3 totals 13 residues. Germline values: CDR1 SGHTA, CDR2 FQGNSA. CDR3 in amino acids: CASSFSIWTEAFF.

The V and J genes are TRBV7-9 and TRBJ2-6. This CDR3 has 11 amino acids. Germline CDR1 is SEHNR and CDR2 is FQNEAQ (reference sequence). Here the CDR3 reads CASSLEWVLTF. Full variable domain (missing parts from reference TRBV7-9 and TRBJ2-6): DTGVSQNPRHKITKRGQNVTFRCDPISEHNRLYWYRQTLGQGPEFLTYFQNEAQLEKSRLLSDRFSAERPKGSFSTLEIQRTEQGDSAMYLCASSLEWVLTFGAGSRLTVL.

The chain is built from TRBV6-5 and TRBJ2-7; TCRdb proposes TRBD2, but this gene call is untestable without DNA. Germline V CDR1 and CDR2: MNHEY, SVGAGI. CDR3 size: 15 residues. The CDR3 sequence: CASSYGTSGNYEQYF.

This chain links TRBV30 with TRBJ1-2; TCRdb calls TRBD1, which cannot be checked without DNA. Germline V gene data show CDR1 as GTSNPN and CDR2 as SVGIG (reference sequence). There are 11 residues in the CDR3. The CDR3 sequence: CAWSPLYGYTF.

J is TRBJ1-1 and V is TRBV19; TCRdb reports TRBD1, a call that lacks DNA to check it against. The germline CDR1 and CDR2 sequences are LNHDA and SQIVND (reference sequence). The CDR3 sequence is 13 residues long. The chain's CDR3 is CASSKGTNTEAFF.